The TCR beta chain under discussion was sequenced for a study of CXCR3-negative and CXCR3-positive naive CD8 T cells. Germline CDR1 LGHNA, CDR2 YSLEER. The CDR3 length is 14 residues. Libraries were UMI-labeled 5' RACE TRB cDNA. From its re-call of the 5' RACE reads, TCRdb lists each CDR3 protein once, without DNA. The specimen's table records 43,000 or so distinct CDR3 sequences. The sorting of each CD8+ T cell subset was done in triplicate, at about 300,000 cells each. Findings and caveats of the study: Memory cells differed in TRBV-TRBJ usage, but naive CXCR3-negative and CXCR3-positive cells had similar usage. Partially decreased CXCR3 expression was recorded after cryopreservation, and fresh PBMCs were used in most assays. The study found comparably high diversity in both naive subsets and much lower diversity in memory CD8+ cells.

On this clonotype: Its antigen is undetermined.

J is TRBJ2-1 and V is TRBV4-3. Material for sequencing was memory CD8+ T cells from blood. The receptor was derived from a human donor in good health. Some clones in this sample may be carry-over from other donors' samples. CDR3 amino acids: CASSQVMERGEQFF.